A selection of T cell receptor beta chains follows, all from one sample in a study of shared clonotypes between healthy human individuals. Profiled with immunoSEQ multiplex PCR; TCRdb holds only in-frame clones, not every one. The profile shows over a million clones, less than 99% of them singletons. Sequencing was done on a sample of naive CD4+ T cells sorted from blood. Source of these receptors: a man aged 30 to 39 in good health. Both conserved end residues are part of each CDR3. D genes are given only for firm matches. Some rows mark clone size as missing; the rest say once, few, many or name a class of expanded clone.

j_call,v_call,cdr3_length,d_call,clone_size,cdr3_aa,cdr3_nt
TRBJ2-7,TRBV10-3,15,NA,NA,CAISGNRDFTYEQYF,TGTGCCATCAGTGGGAACCGGGACTTTACCTACGAGCAGTACTTC
TRBJ1-4,TRBV4-3,15,NA,NA,CASSQDLGPTTQLFF,TGCGCCAGCAGCCAAGATCTGGGCCCCACCACTCAACTGTTTTTT
TRBJ2-2,TRBV10-2,16,TRBD2,NA,CASSPNGERGTGELFF,TGCGCCAGCAGTCCCAACGGGGAGCGGGGCACCGGGGAGCTGTTTTTT
TRBJ1-2,TRBV28,15,TRBD1,NA,CASSLPGQSYYGYTF,TGTGCCAGCAGTTTGCCGGGACAGTCCTACTATGGCTACACCTTC
TRBJ2-3,TRBV2,14,TRBD2,NA,CASTEREGTDTQYF,TGTGCCAGCACTGAGCGGGAGGGCACAGATACGCAGTATTTT
TRBJ1-5,TRBV28,16,NA,NA,CASSKLRTDSNQPQHF,TGTGCCAGCAGTAAACTGCGGACTGATAGCAATCAGCCCCAGCATTTT
TRBJ2-6,TRBV7-9,18,TRBD1,NA,CASSRPDRELTGANVLTF,TGTGCCAGCAGCCGCCCGGACAGGGAACTTACTGGGGCCAACGTCCTGACTTTC
TRBJ2-7,TRBV6-5,16,NA,NA,CASSYSPSSSVYEQYF,TGTGCCAGCAGTTACTCCCCGAGTAGCAGTGTCTACGAGCAGTACTTC
TRBJ1-1,TRBV10-3,14,TRBD1,NA,CAISGTQQGPEAFF,TGTGCCATCAGTGGAACCCAACAGGGGCCCGAAGCTTTCTTT
TRBJ2-7,TRBV7-9,15,NA,NA,CASSSGWDFSYEQYF,TGTGCCAGCAGCTCTGGTTGGGATTTCTCCTACGAGCAGTACTTC
TRBJ2-6,TRBV7-3,19,TRBD1,NA,CASSLTGQGFNSGANVLTF,TGTGCCAGCAGCCTGACGGGACAGGGCTTTAACTCTGGGGCCAACGTCCTGACTTTC
TRBJ1-3,TRBV4-1,16,NA,NA,CASSQPGRQAGNTIYF,TGCGCCAGCAGCCAACCCGGCCGGCAGGCTGGAAACACCATATATTTT
TRBJ2-6,TRBV5-5,16,NA,NA,CANGGAEYSGANVLTF,TGTGCCAACGGAGGGGCCGAATACTCTGGGGCCAACGTCCTGACTTTC
TRBJ2-3,TRBV7-2,15,NA,NA,CASSLSQGVADTQYF,TGTGCCAGCAGCTTAAGCCAGGGCGTAGCAGATACGCAGTATTTT
TRBJ2-2,TRBV2,16,NA,NA,CASSPRGSLGTGELFF,TGTGCCAGCAGTCCCCGGGGTTCATTAGGGACCGGGGAGCTGTTTTTT
TRBJ1-1,TRBV12-5,17,TRBD1,NA,CASGLVLGQGGHLEAFF,TGTGCTAGTGGTTTGGTTCTCGGACAGGGGGGTCACCTCGAAGCTTTCTTT
TRBJ2-7,TRBV5-5,15,TRBD1,once,CASSLRDRNPYEQYF,TGTGCCAGCAGCTTGCGGGACAGGAACCCCTACGAGCAGTACTTC
TRBJ2-1,TRBV30,10,NA,once,CAWSVVEQFF,TGTGCCTGGAGTGTAGTTGAGCAGTTCTTC
TRBJ2-7,TRBV4-3,15,NA,NA,CASSQGSFESYEQYF,TGCGCCAGCAGCCAAGGGTCCTTTGAATCCTACGAGCAGTACTTC
TRBJ2-1,TRBV11-2,13,NA,NA,CASSFPMSFEQFF,TGTGCCAGCAGCTTCCCTATGAGTTTTGAGCAGTTCTTC
TRBJ2-5,TRBV5-4,15,NA,NA,CASSKGLAFQETQYF,TGTGCCAGCAGCAAGGGACTCGCCTTTCAAGAGACCCAGTACTTC
TRBJ2-5,TRBV18,12,NA,NA,CASSPNQETQYF,TGTGCCAGTAGTCCGAACCAAGAGACCCAGTACTTC
TRBJ2-2,TRBV18,19,TRBD2,NA,CASSPYNLAGASNTGELFF,TGTGCCAGCTCACCCTACAATCTAGCGGGAGCCTCGAACACCGGGGAGCTGTTTTTT
TRBJ2-3,TRBV10-2,14,NA,NA,CASGRRTSTDTQYF,TGCGCCAGCGGTAGAAGGACGAGCACAGATACGCAGTATTTT
TRBJ1-2,TRBV7-6,15,NA,once,CASSLGRGALSGYTF,TGTGCCAGCAGCTTAGGAAGGGGGGCGCTTTCCGGCTACACCTTC
TRBJ2-3,TRBV18,14,TRBD2,NA,CASRRTSGTDTQYF,TGTGCCAGCCGTCGGACTAGCGGCACAGATACGCAGTATTTT
TRBJ2-3,TRBV5-1,14,NA,NA,CASSLVQYTDTQYF,TGCGCCAGCAGCTTGGTTCAGTACACAGATACGCAGTATTTT
TRBJ2-2,TRBV7-8,13,NA,once,CASSLVDTGELFF,TGTGCCAGCAGCTTAGTCGACACCGGGGAGCTGTTTTTT
TRBJ1-2,TRBV6-5,13,NA,NA,CASSYVPQGGYTF,TGTGCCAGCAGTTACGTCCCCCAAGGCGGCTACACCTTC
TRBJ1-2,TRBV18,13,TRBD1,NA,CASSPDRGRGYTF,TGTGCCAGCTCACCCGACAGGGGGCGAGGCTACACCTTC
TRBJ2-1,TRBV28,15,NA,NA,CASSPPGLPYNEQFF,TGTGCCAGCAGCCCCCCCGGGCTACCCTACAATGAGCAGTTCTTC
TRBJ2-5,TRBV29-1,13,NA,once,CSVGSQGIGTQYF,TGCAGCGTTGGCAGTCAGGGGATTGGGACCCAGTACTTC
TRBJ2-2,TRBV6-5,15,TRBD2,NA,CASAGGSTSTGELFF,TGTGCCAGCGCTGGCGGGAGTACCTCCACCGGGGAGCTGTTTTTT
TRBJ2-7,TRBV28,13,NA,NA,CARAIRAVYEQYF,TGTGCCAGAGCGATTAGGGCCGTCTACGAGCAGTACTTC
TRBJ2-1,TRBV18,11,NA,NA,CASSPLRDQFF,TGTGCCAGCTCACCGCTGAGAGACCAGTTCTTC
TRBJ2-3,TRBV4-3,14,NA,NA,CASSPKGGTDTQYF,TGCGCCAGCAGCCCAAAAGGAGGCACAGATACGCAGTATTTT
TRBJ1-1,TRBV10-3,14,NA,NA,CAISEPAKNTEAFF,TGTGCCATCAGTGAGCCAGCGAAGAACACTGAAGCTTTCTTT
TRBJ2-7,TRBV11-2,14,NA,NA,CASSLEGPRYEQYF,TGTGCCAGCAGCTTAGAAGGACCCCGGTACGAGCAGTACTTC
TRBJ1-1,TRBV5-1,15,NA,NA,CASSGALPPHTEAFF,TGCGCCAGCAGCGGGGCCCTTCCTCCTCACACTGAAGCTTTCTTT
TRBJ1-2,TRBV4-3,15,TRBD1,NA,CASSQGQGGTEGYTF,TGCGCCAGCAGCCAAGGACAGGGAGGGACGGAGGGCTACACCTTC
TRBJ2-1,TRBV19,18,TRBD2,NA,CASSEGLAGGLSYNEQFF,TGTGCCAGTAGTGAGGGACTAGCGGGAGGGTTGTCCTACAATGAGCAGTTCTTC